Listed below are T cell receptor beta chains from one sample, sequenced in a study of T cell repertoires in cytomegalovirus infection. No cognate antigen is known for these TCRs. TCRdb re-called the reads through MiXCR, storing one row per CDR3 protein. The sample has around 900,000 distinct CDR3 sequences; around 30% are singletons. Here the sequenced sample was cultured CD8+ T cells from PBMCs, taken from culture after CMV antigen stimulation. The origin of the receptors is a human donor in good health (CMV status not recorded). Some clones in this sample may be carry-over from other donors' samples. Each CDR3 is given with its conserved first and last residue. A D gene is named only where the DNA matches it firmly. Some rows mark clone size as missing; the rest say once, few, many or name a class of expanded clone.

clone size | J gene | V gene | D gene | CDR3 DNA | CDR3 protein
NA | TRBJ1-5 | TRBV15 | TRBD1 | TGTGCCACCAGCCGCCTCGGGACAGGGAATCAGCCCCAGCATTTT | CATSRLGTGNQPQHF
few | TRBJ2-1 | TRBV29-1 | TRBD1 | TGCAGCGTTGACTACAGGGGCAGAGGTCATAGCTCCTACAATGAGCAGTTCTTC | CSVDYRGRGHSSYNEQFF
NA | TRBJ2-2 | TRBV3-1 | NA | TGTGCCAGCAGCCAAGATGACAACGGGGAGCTGTTTTTT | CASSQDDNGELFF
few | TRBJ2-1 | TRBV7-9 | NA | TGTGCCAGCAGCTTAGTGACGGCGCACTACAATGAGCAGTTCTTC | CASSLVTAHYNEQFF
NA | TRBJ2-1 | TRBV7-9 | NA | TGTGCCAGCAGCTTCCCCGCCAGCCTGATTAACCGGAATGAGCAGTTCTTC | CASSFPASLINRNEQFF
NA | TRBJ2-7 | TRBV2 | TRBD2 | TGTGCCAGCAGTGAGGCGGGGGGGATCTACGAGCAGTACTTC | CASSEAGGIYEQYF
NA | TRBJ2-2 | TRBV10-2 | TRBD2 | TGCGCCAGAGGGACTAGCGGGGAGACCGGGGAGCTGTTTTTT | CARGTSGETGELFF
many | TRBJ2-5 | TRBV7-9 | NA | TGTGCCAGCAGTTCGGACAGCCAAGAGACCCAGTACTTC | CASSSDSQETQYF
NA | TRBJ2-3 | TRBV11-3 | TRBD1 | TGTGCCAGCAGCTCCCGACAGGGTCCTAATACAGATACGCAGTATTTT | CASSSRQGPNTDTQYF
few | TRBJ2-1 | TRBV10-2 | NA | TGCGCCAGCACCCGCGCAGCGAACCGCTACAATGAGCAGTTCTTC | CASTRAANRYNEQFF
NA | TRBJ1-2 | TRBV7-9 | NA | TGTGCCAGCGGCCTAAAGGGGCAGTTCGGTGGGGACACCTTC | CASGLKGQFGGDTF
many | TRBJ2-2 | TRBV7-9 | NA | TGTGCCAGCAGCTTAGCCGTGGGAGCCGACGGGGAGCTGTTTTTT | CASSLAVGADGELFF
few | TRBJ1-4 | TRBV9 | NA | TGTGCCAGCAACTCCGGAAAACAGGGCTCAAATGAAAAACTGTTTTTT | CASNSGKQGSNEKLFF
NA | TRBJ1-2 | TRBV12-3/TRBV12-4 | TRBD1 | TGTGCCAGCAGTTTAGTGGGGACAGGGGTGATCTATGGCTACACCTTC | CASSLVGTGVIYGYTF
NA | TRBJ2-1 | TRBV12-3/TRBV12-4 | TRBD2 | TGTGCCAGCAGTTCCTCCCCGGGGGGGCCAAGGTACAATGAGCAGTTCTTC | CASSSSPGGPRYNEQFF
once | TRBJ1-1 | TRBV5-1 | NA | TGCGCCAGCAGCTTGGAACAGCCTTACACTGAAGCTTTCTTT | CASSLEQPYTEAFF
NA | TRBJ1-3 | TRBV7-8 | TRBD1 | TGTGCCAGCAGACCCGGGACAGGGGAAAACACCATATATTTT | CASRPGTGENTIYF
NA | TRBJ2-4 | TRBV2 | TRBD2 | TGTGCCAGCAGTGACGGGGGGAAAAACATTCAGTACTTC | CASSDGGKNIQYF
NA | TRBJ1-1 | TRBV5-5 | NA | TGTGCCAGCAGAATCGCCGGGACACGGAACACTGAAGCTTTCTTT | CASRIAGTRNTEAFF
NA | TRBJ2-2 | TRBV6-6 | TRBD2 | TGTGCCAGCAGATGGACTAGCGGGGGGCCCAACACCGGGGAGCTGTTTTTT | CASRWTSGGPNTGELFF
NA | TRBJ2-1 | TRBV5-5 | NA | TGTGCCAGCAGCCGAGGGGCGGGTGAGCAGTTCTTC | CASSRGAGEQFF
many | TRBJ2-5 | TRBV2 | NA | TGTGCCAGCAGCGACATCGATGGGGGACGGGGGACCCAGTACTTC | CASSDIDGGRGTQYF
NA | TRBJ2-3 | TRBV27 | TRBD2 | TGTGCCAGCAGTTTAGGGCTAGCGGGGGCCCGAACAGATACGCAGTATTTT | CASSLGLAGARTDTQYF
NA | TRBJ2-1 | TRBV10-3 | TRBD2 | TGTGCCATCAGTGTTGCGGGGGGGCCATATGAGCAGTTCTTC | CAISVAGGPYEQFF
NA | TRBJ2-7 | TRBV11-3 | NA | TGTGCCAGCAGTGGCCGGGGGCGAACCTACGAGCAGTACTTC | CASSGRGRTYEQYF
NA | TRBJ2-7 | TRBV5-8 | NA | TGTGCCAGCAGCTTGGAGTTCGGAGCCGAGCAGTACTTC | CASSLEFGAEQYF
many | TRBJ2-1 | TRBV7-2 | NA | TGTGCCAGCAGCAAGGGGACAAATGAGCAGTTCTTC | CASSKGTNEQFF
few | TRBJ2-1 | TRBV7-2 | NA | TGTGCCAGCAGCTCCACTGTCAATGAGCAGTTCTTC | CASSSTVNEQFF
NA | TRBJ2-2 | TRBV25-1 | NA | TGTGCCAGCAGTGAATTCCGGACATCGAACACCGGGGAGCTGTTTTTT | CASSEFRTSNTGELFF
NA | TRBJ1-2 | TRBV6-2/TRBV6-3 | TRBD1 | TGTGCCAGCAGTTCCTCGCGACAGGGCGGCTGTGGCTACACCTTC | CASSSSRQGGCGYTF
NA | TRBJ2-1 | TRBV2 | NA | TGTGCCAGCACCCCCGGTTCAGCCTACAATGAGCAGTTCTTC | CASTPGSAYNEQFF
few | TRBJ1-1 | TRBV7-9 | NA | TGTGCCAGCAGCCGGGGGGCCGTCGCGAACACTGAAGCTTTCTTT | CASSRGAVANTEAFF
few | TRBJ1-4 | TRBV7-9 | NA | TGTGCCAGCAGCTTAGCGATGGGGACTAATGAAAAACTGTTTTTT | CASSLAMGTNEKLFF